This T cell receptor (beta chain) originates from a study of patients and donors after allogeneic stem cell transplantation. This CDR3 is built from 11 residues. V shed 3 bases and J shed 4 bases, with 3 bases lying between them. This clonotype was observed a few times. Each CDR3 protein is one row after TCRdb ran MiXCR on the RT-PCR reads. The sample contains about 8,300 distinct CDR3 sequences, around 10% of which appear only once. This chain links TRBV12-3 or TRBV12-4 with TRBJ2-5; D is uncertain. The specimen was blood, either unsorted or a sorted T cell fraction (not recorded which). The TCR comes from a human donor who was either an allogeneic HSCT recipient or a stem cell or donor lymphocyte infusion donor (not recorded which). It is not recorded whose cells these are; they may come from a transplant donor. In DNA, the CDR3 is TGTGCCAGCAGTTTTCGAGAGACCCAGTACTTC. This translates into CASSFRETQYF.